The 7 T cell receptor beta chains below were found in one sample sequenced in a study of blood T cells in healthy people across ages. A sample-barcoded 5' primer and a J-beta primer mix were used in a second PCR of roughly 7 to 12 cycles. TCRdb re-derived calls from the 5' RACE reads in MiXCR, one entry per CDR3 protein. The data contain 700,000 to 800,000 distinct CDR3 sequences, more than 40% of them singletons. Input material: blood. The receptors stem from a woman aged 60-70 years in good health.

This clonotype showed up many times. V and J are TRBV5-5 and TRBJ2-3, with 7 bases identical to TRBD1. The germline V gene has CDR1 SGHKS and CDR2 YYEKEE (reference sequence). After removal of 6 bases from V and 1 base from J, the junction contained 8 bases not matched to a gene. The CDR3 sequence is 15 residues long. DNA of the CDR3: TGTGCCAGCAACAACCCCGGGACAGGCACAGATACGCAGTATTTT. Its protein product is CASNNPGTGTDTQYF.

Notes on this clonotype: A read error may produce the germline difference seen at one junction end. The rearrangement uses TRBV9 and TRBJ1-1; D gene unclear. The CDR3 has 13 amino acids. Germline-derived CDR1 and CDR2 are SGDLS and YYNGEE. CDR3 nucleotide sequence: TGTACCAGCAGCCCCTTCGGGGACACTGAAGCTTTCTTT. This translates into CTSSPFGDTEAFF.

The genes are TRBV10-3 and TRBJ2-7, with 11 nucleotides matching TRBD1. CDR1 ENHRY and CDR2 SYGVKD come from the germline V gene. This CDR3 spans 15 amino acids. V gave up 3 bases and J gave up 4 bases; unmatched junction bases: 5. In DNA, the CDR3 is TGTGCCATCAGTGATTTGGACAGGGGGCAATACGAGCAGTACTTC. Amino acids: CAISDLDRGQYEQYF.

The sample holds many counts of this clonotype. This sequence joins TRBV20-1 and TRBJ2-1, with TRBD2 identical over 8 bases. The V gene's germline CDR1 is DFQATT and CDR2 SNEGSKA (reference sequence). CDR3 length: 15 amino acids. Germline trimming cut 6 bases from V and 8 bases from J; bases unmatched to any gene: 15. This CDR3 is CSAPGGRGGSYEQFF. The CDR3 DNA follows: TGCAGTGCGCCCGGTGGACGGGGGGGTAGCTATGAGCAGTTCTTC.

This sequence joins TRBV5-1 and TRBJ1-2, with 8 bases fitting TRBD1. CDR3 length equals 14 residues. The junction had 8 bases not matched to a gene; V was cut back by 4 bases and J by 6 bases. The germline V gene has CDR1 SGHRS and CDR2 YFSETQ. Here the CDR3 reads CASSPSGTGHGYTF. The CDR3 coding sequence is TGCGCCAGCAGCCCCTCTGGGACAGGACATGGCTACACCTTC.

The sample holds a few counts of this clonotype. This chain joins TRBV5-1 and TRBJ1-1; D remains ambiguous. CDR3 length equals 15 residues. The germline CDR1 and CDR2 sequences are SGHRS and YFSETQ. V was cut by 0 bases and J by 1 base, with 10 bases left in between. CDR3 protein: CASSLAGAANTEAFF. The CDR3 DNA is TGCGCCAGCAGCTTGGCCGGCGCAGCGAACACTGAAGCTTTCTTT.

This chain links TRBV7-2 with TRBJ1-1; D unresolved. Germline V gives CDR1 SGHTA, CDR2 FQGNSA. The CDR3 is 13 residues long. Trimming left V 3 bases short and J 1 base short, with 6 bases between. CDR3 DNA: TGTACCAGCAGCTTTAGCGGGAACACTGAAGCTTTCTTT. Translating gives CTSSFSGNTEAFF.